The 29 T cell receptor beta chains in this list originate from one sample, sequenced in a study of blood T cell repertoires in COVID-19. Data came from immunoSEQ multiplex PCR; TCRdb stores just in-frame clones and leaves some out. The sample has some 250,000 clones; roughly 86% are singletons. Material for sequencing was peripheral blood. Receptors originate from a woman between 65 and 79 years old with active or convalescent COVID-19.

Details on this clone: This sample includes further DNA sequences coding for the same CDR3. V gene TRBV6-5 combines with J gene TRBJ2-5; D is ambiguous. Per the germline V gene, CDR1 is MNHEY and CDR2 is SVGAGI. The CDR3 spans 12 residues. The ends were cut back, 6 bases at V and 4 bases at J, with 9 bases in the middle. The CDR3 sequence: CASSRGGETQYF. The CDR3 coding sequence is TGTGCCAGCAGCAGAGGTGGAGAGACCCAGTACTTC.

This clone was counted a single time. This chain connects TRBV7-2 to TRBJ2-7; 7 nucleotides agree with TRBD1. The CDR3 consists of 16 residues. CDR1 is SGHTA and CDR2 is FQGNSA in the germline V gene. The ends lost 2 bases at V and 6 bases at J; junction bases unmatched: 13. This chain's CDR3 is CASSLRHGQESSEQYF. CDR3 nucleotides: TGTGCCAGCAGCTTAAGGCATGGACAGGAGAGCTCCGAGCAGTACTTC. Looking up the rest from reference TRBV7-2 and TRBJ2-7 gives the full variable domain: GAGVSQSPSNKVTEKGKDVELRCDPISGHTALYWYRQSLGQGLEFLIYFQGNSAPDKSGLPSDRFSAERTGGSVSTLTIQRTQQEDSAVYLCASSLRHGQESSEQYFGPGTRLTVT.

J is TRBJ1-1 and V is TRBV5-1, with TRBD1 identical over 8 bases. V shed 3 bases and J 3 bases; nucleotides not matched to a gene: 10. Germline CDR1 SGHRS, CDR2 YFSETQ. The CDR3 runs 16 residues. DNA for the CDR3: TGCGCCAGCAGCTCCGGACAGGGTATTCAGGACACTGAAGCTTTCTTT. This sequence encodes CASSSGQGIQDTEAFF.

The chain couples TRBV9 to TRBJ2-7; weak D call: TRBD1 (6 bases). The CDR3 has 14 amino acids. The V end was cut by 4 bases, the J end by 2 bases, with 13 bases between. CDR1 SGDLS and CDR2 YYNGEE come from the germline V gene. For the CDR3, the DNA is TGTGCCAGCAGCTTTTCGACAGGACCCTACGAGCAGTACTTC. It translates to CASSFSTGPYEQYF.

This chain joins TRBV5-6 and TRBJ1-5, with 8 bases identical to TRBD1. Germline V lookup: CDR1 SGHDT, CDR2 YYEEEE. CDR3 length: 15 amino acids. V shed 1 base, J shed 2 bases, and the junction held 2 bases outside the gene matches. CDR3 sequence (DNA): TGTGCCAGCAGCTTGCTGGGACAGGGCAATCAGCCCCAGCATTTT. This encodes CASSLLGQGNQPQHF.

The chain carries TRBV6-2 or TRBV6-3 and TRBJ1-1; a possible D gene is TRBD1 (6 bases). CDR3 size: 13 residues. V lost 2 bases to trimming and J lost 11 bases, with 15 bases between them. Germline V CDR1 and CDR2: MNHEY, SVGEGT. CDR3 bases: TGTGCCAGCAGTTACACAGGGAGCTCGGGGGCTTTCTTT. It codes for CASSYTGSSGAFF.

The CDR3 nucleotides read TGTGCCAGCAGCTTATCTGGGGCAGGGTCGTCCTACGAGCAGTACTTC. Translation gives CASSLSGAGSSYEQYF. The chain uses TRBV7-8 and TRBJ2-7; the D gene is possibly TRBD1 (5 bases). Germline V CDR1 and CDR2: SGHVS, FQNEAQ. This CDR3 has 16 residues. V lost 2 bases and J lost 1, with 15 bases in between.

J is TRBJ1-2 and V is TRBV7-9; possibly TRBD1 for D (5 bases). V lost 4 bases to trimming and J lost 4 bases, with 13 bases between them. The CDR3 extends over 14 amino acids. Germline CDR1 and CDR2: SEHNR and FQNEAQ (reference sequence). CDR3 protein: CASSSAGLFYGYTF. The CDR3 nucleotides are TGTGCCAGCAGCTCCGCGGGGCTTTTCTATGGCTACACCTTC.

The gene calls are TRBV27 and TRBJ1-5, with TRBD1 as a possible D gene (6 bases). Germline CDR1 is MNHEY and CDR2 is SMNVEV (reference sequence). Trimming removed 6 bases from V and 1 base from J, with 13 bases in between. The CDR3 sequence is 15 residues long. In DNA form, the CDR3 reads TGTGCCAGCAGCTCACAGGGTCCGAGCAATCAGCCCCAGCATTTT. Protein sequence: CASSSQGPSNQPQHF.

The rearrangement links TRBV5-5 to TRBJ1-4; maybe TRBD1 (5 bases). Deletions cut 2 bases from V and 8 bases from J, with 13 bases between. CDR1 SGHKS and CDR2 YYEKEE come from the germline V gene (reference sequence). The CDR3 consists of 14 residues. The CDR3 DNA sequence: TGTGCCAGCAGCTTCGGGCCGGAGGGGGAAAAACTGTTTTTT. Protein sequence: CASSFGPEGEKLFF.

The chain carries TRBV3-1 (or the pseudogene TRBV3-2) and TRBJ2-2; 11 positions agree with TRBD2. The CDR3 consists of 18 residues. Germline CDR1 is LGHDT and CDR2 is YNNKEL (reference sequence). Germline trimming cut 1 base from V and 6 bases from J; bases unmatched to any gene: 10. The CDR3 nucleotides are TGTGCCAGCAGCCAAGCCGCTAGCGGGGGGACGAGGGCCGGGGAGCTGTTTTTT. Its protein product is CASSQAASGGTRAGELFF.

This clone was detected once. The rearrangement links TRBV5-1 to TRBJ1-1, with 7 bases fitting TRBD1. The CDR3 has 14 residues. Germline lookup yields CDR1 SGHRS and CDR2 YFSETQ. V was clipped by 3 bases and J by 5 bases; unmatched bases: 7. Written as DNA, the CDR3 is TGCGCCAGCAGCTACGGGGACAGTAGGACTGAAGCTTTCTTT. Translated: CASSYGDSRTEAFF. Combining the CDR3 with reference TRBV5-1 and TRBJ1-1 gives the whole variable domain KAGVTQTPRYLIKTRGQQVTLSCSPISGHRSVSWYQQTPGQGLQFLFEYFSETQRNKGNFPGRFSGRQFSNSRSEMNVSTLELGDSALYLCASSYGDSRTEAFFGQGTRLTVV.

The chain has TRBV7-2 and TRBJ1-2, with D hard to call. Germline V gene data show CDR1 as SGHTA and CDR2 as FQGNSA. V was trimmed by 11 bases and J by 5 bases, leaving 24 bases between them. The CDR3 totals 15 residues. This chain's CDR3 is CAAPHADYAPYGYTF. The CDR3 region has the DNA TGTGCCGCCCCCCATGCCGATTATGCGCCTTATGGCTACACCTTC.

The chain carries TRBV2 and TRBJ1-2; 7 bases align to TRBD1. The V and J ends lost 5 bases and 2 bases, in that order; junction bases with no gene match: 8. The CDR3 runs to 15 residues. Germline assignment: CDR1 SNHLY and CDR2 FYNNEI. DNA of the CDR3: TGTGCCAGCAGTCCCCTCAGGGGGGCAAACTATGGCTACACCTTC. It yields the protein CASSPLRGANYGYTF.

The chain uses TRBV10-3 and TRBJ2-7; 7 bases map to TRBD1. Germline lookup yields CDR1 ENHRY and CDR2 SYGVKD. V lost 4 bases and J lost 5; bases outside the gene matches: 2. The CDR3 extends over 12 amino acids. The CDR3 protein is CAISVQGNEQYF. The CDR3 nucleotides read TGTGCCATCAGTGTACAGGGGAACGAGCAGTACTTC.

A note on this clone: Other nucleotide sequences in the sample specify the same CDR3. V is TRBV20-1 and J is TRBJ1-2; TRBD1 agrees at 7 bases. CDR1 DFQATT and CDR2 SNEGSKA come from the germline V gene (reference sequence). The CDR3 has 11 residues. The junction had 3 bases not matched to a gene; V was cut back by 6 bases and J by 5 bases. The CDR3 protein is CSARTGYGYTF. Written as DNA, the CDR3 is TGCAGTGCCCGGACAGGTTATGGCTACACCTTC.

J is TRBJ2-7 and V is TRBV5-8, with D perhaps TRBD1 (5 bases). This CDR3 has 14 residues. Germline assignment: CDR1 SGHTS and CDR2 YDEGEE. V was trimmed by 1 base and J by 3 bases, leaving 11 bases between them. The CDR3: CASSLRQNFYEQYF. The CDR3 bases are TGTGCCAGCAGCTTGAGACAGAATTTCTACGAGCAGTACTTC.

This CDR3 reads CASSLTGEVNTEAFF. The CDR3 region has the DNA TGTGCCAGCAGCTTGACAGGGGAGGTGAACACTGAAGCTTTCTTT. V is TRBV5-6 and J is TRBJ1-1; 7 positions match TRBD1. CDR1 is SGHDT, CDR2 YYEEEE, per germline. The CDR3 loop spans 15 amino acids. The V and J ends lost 1 base and 0 bases, in that order; junction bases with no gene match: 3.

V and J are TRBV6-1 and TRBJ1-2; D call uncertain. Looked up from germline, CDR1 is MNHNS and CDR2 is SASEGT. V was shortened by 1 base and J by 0 bases, with 15 bases between the two germline ends. This CDR3 has 17 amino acids. This CDR3 is CASSEVSFGSSNYGYTF. Here the CDR3 DNA reads TGTGCCAGCAGTGAAGTTTCCTTCGGTTCGTCTAACTATGGCTACACCTTC.

V usage is TRBV12-5 and J usage is TRBJ1-4, with no clear D. The ends were cut back, 0 bases at V and 8 bases at J, with 19 bases in the middle. Germline V CDR1 and CDR2: LGHNT, FRNRAP. The CDR3 consists of 17 residues. The chain's CDR3 is CASGLVLDRSAREKLFF. Written as DNA, the CDR3 is TGTGCTAGTGGTTTGGTACTGGATAGAAGCGCGAGAGAAAAACTGTTTTTT.

The V and J genes are TRBV5-4 and TRBJ1-1; the D is unclear. Germline V lookup: CDR1 SGHNT, CDR2 YYREEE (reference sequence). CDR3 length equals 13 residues. The ends were cut back, 4 bases at V and 3 bases at J, with 10 bases in the middle. Here the CDR3 reads CASSTETDTEAFF. Here the CDR3 DNA reads TGTGCCAGCAGCACGGAGACGGACACTGAAGCTTTCTTT.

V is TRBV19 and J is TRBJ2-2; TRBD1 matches at 7 bases. The junction had 4 bases not matched to a gene; V was cut back by 1 base and J by 5 bases. CDR1 and CDR2 from the germline V gene are LNHDA and SQIVND (reference sequence). This CDR3 comprises 15 residues. The DNA for the CDR3 is TGTGCCAGTAGTATAGGAGGGGGCAGTACCGGGGAGCTGTTTTTT. Translated, it gives CASSIGGGSTGELFF.

This chain uses TRBV6-2 or TRBV6-3 with TRBJ2-7; TRBD1 aligns across 9 bases. With V trimmed by 6 bases and J by 3 bases, 12 bases remained unmatched. This CDR3 region has 16 residues. Germline assignment: CDR1 MNHEY and CDR2 SVGEGT. The chain's CDR3 is CASSPGTGWTSYEQYF. In DNA, the CDR3 is TGTGCCAGCAGCCCTGGGACAGGGTGGACTAGCTACGAGCAGTACTTC.

The CDR3 nucleotides are TGTGCCAGCAGCCCCGGAGGGGGGGTGGGGAATCAGCCCCAGCATTTT. It specifies CASSPGGGVGNQPQHF. This chain connects TRBV5-6 to TRBJ1-5; possible D gene TRBD1, 6 bases. Germline values: CDR1 SGHDT, CDR2 YYEEEE. V was pared by 4 bases and J by 4 bases, with 18 bases between. The CDR3 is 16 residues long.

The CDR3 DNA reads as TGTGCCAGCAGAATGGCTAGCGGGGGCTACGAGCAGTACTTC. This sequence encodes CASRMASGGYEQYF. This chain joins TRBV6-5 and TRBJ2-7, with 10 bases matching TRBD2. The germline V gene encodes CDR1 MNHEY and CDR2 SVGAGI. CDR3 length equals 14 residues. The V and J ends lost 6 bases and 3 bases, in that order; junction bases with no gene match: 5.

V gene TRBV6-2 or TRBV6-3 combines with J gene TRBJ2-6; possibly TRBD1 for D (6 bases). The V end lost 3 bases, the J end lost 0 bases, and 18 bases lay between the germline ends. There are 19 residues in the CDR3. Germline V gives CDR1 MNHEY, CDR2 SVGEGT. The CDR3 coding sequence is TGTGCCAGCAGTTATGATCCCAGGGGATTGGGCTCTGGGGCCAACGTCCTGACTTTC. Encoded protein: CASSYDPRGLGSGANVLTF.

V and J are TRBV27 and TRBJ1-5, with 8 bases lining up with TRBD1. Germline V gene data show CDR1 as MNHEY and CDR2 as SMNVEV (reference sequence). This CDR3 has 14 residues. V was pared by 5 bases and J by 4 bases, with 4 bases of the junction left unmatched. The CDR3 loop reads CASSLGQGNQPQHF. As DNA, the CDR3 is TGTGCCAGCAGTCTAGGACAGGGAAATCAGCCCCAGCATTTT.

V gene TRBV27 combines with J gene TRBJ1-2, with TRBD1 as a possible D gene (6 bases). Germline CDR1 reads MNHEY; CDR2 reads SMNVEV (reference sequence). The V and J ends lost 6 bases and 4 bases respectively, with 9 bases between them. The CDR3 has 12 residues. The chain's CDR3 is CASRNRVYGYTF. In DNA form, the CDR3 reads TGTGCCAGCAGAAACAGGGTCTATGGCTACACCTTC.

This sequence joins TRBV7-2 and TRBJ1-1, with D possibly TRBD1 on 6 matching bases. Germline V gene lookup returns CDR1 SGHTA and CDR2 FQGNSA. The V end lost 1 base, the J end lost 7 bases, and 16 bases lay between the germline ends. CDR3 length equals 15 residues. CDR3 protein: CASSLVPGGRIEAFF. The CDR3 DNA reads TGTGCCAGCAGCTTAGTGCCGGGGGGGCGCATTGAAGCTTTCTTT.